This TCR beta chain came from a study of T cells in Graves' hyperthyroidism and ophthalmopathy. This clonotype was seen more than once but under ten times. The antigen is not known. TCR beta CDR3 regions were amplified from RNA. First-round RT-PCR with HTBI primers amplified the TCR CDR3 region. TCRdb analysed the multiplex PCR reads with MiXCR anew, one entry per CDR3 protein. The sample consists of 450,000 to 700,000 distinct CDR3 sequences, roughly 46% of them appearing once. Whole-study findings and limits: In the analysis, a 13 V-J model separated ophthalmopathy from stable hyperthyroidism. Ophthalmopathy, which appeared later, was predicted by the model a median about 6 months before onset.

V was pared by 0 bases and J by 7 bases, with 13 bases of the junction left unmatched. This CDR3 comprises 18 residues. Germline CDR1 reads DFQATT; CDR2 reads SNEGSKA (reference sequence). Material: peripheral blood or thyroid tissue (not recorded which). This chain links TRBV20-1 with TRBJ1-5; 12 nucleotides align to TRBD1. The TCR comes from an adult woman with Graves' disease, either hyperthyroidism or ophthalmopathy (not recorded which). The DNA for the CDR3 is TGCAGTGCTAGAGATAACACTGGGACAGGGGGCGCGGGGCAGCCCCAGCATTTT. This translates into CSARDNTGTGGAGQPQHF.